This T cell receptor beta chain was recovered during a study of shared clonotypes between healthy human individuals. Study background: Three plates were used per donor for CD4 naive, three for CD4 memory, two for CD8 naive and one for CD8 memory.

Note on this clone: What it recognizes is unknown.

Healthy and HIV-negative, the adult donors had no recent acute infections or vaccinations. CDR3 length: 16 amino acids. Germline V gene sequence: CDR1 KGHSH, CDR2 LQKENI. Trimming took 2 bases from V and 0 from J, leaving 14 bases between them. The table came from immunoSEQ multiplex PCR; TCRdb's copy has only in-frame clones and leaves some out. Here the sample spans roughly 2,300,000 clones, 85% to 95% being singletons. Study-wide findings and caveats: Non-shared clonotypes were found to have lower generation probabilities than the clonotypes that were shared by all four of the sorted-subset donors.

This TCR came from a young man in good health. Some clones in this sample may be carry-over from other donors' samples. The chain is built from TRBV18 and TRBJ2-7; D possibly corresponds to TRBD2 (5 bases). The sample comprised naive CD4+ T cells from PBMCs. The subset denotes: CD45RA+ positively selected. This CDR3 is CASSPVPRTYSYEQYF. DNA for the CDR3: TGTGCCAGCTCACCAGTCCCGAGGACTTACTCCTACGAGCAGTACTTC.